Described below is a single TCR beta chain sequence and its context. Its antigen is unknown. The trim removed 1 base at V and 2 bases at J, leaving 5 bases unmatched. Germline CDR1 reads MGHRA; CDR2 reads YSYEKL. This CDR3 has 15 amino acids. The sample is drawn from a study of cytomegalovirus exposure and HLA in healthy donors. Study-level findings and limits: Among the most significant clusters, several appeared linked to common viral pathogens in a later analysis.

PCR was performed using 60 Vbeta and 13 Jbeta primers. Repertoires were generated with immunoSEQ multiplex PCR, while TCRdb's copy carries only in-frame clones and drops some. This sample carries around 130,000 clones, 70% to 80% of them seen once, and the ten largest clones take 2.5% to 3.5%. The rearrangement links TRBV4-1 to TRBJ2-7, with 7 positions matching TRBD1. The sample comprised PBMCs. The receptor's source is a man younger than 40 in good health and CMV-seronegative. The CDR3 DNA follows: TGCGCCAGCAGCCAAGGACAGGGCCCTACCTACGAGCAGTACTTC. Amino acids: CASSQGQGPTYEQYF.